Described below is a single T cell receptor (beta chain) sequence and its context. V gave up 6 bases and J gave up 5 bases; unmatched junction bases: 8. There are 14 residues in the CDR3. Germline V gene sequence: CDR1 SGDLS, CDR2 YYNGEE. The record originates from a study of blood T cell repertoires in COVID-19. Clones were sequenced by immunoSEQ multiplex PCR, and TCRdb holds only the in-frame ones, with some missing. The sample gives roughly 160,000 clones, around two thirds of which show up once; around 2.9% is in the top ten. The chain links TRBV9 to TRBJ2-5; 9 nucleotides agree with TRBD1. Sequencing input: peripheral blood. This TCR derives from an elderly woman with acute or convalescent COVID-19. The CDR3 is CASTAGQGGETQYF. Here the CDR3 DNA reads TGTGCCAGCACGGCGGGACAGGGAGGGGAGACCCAGTACTTC.